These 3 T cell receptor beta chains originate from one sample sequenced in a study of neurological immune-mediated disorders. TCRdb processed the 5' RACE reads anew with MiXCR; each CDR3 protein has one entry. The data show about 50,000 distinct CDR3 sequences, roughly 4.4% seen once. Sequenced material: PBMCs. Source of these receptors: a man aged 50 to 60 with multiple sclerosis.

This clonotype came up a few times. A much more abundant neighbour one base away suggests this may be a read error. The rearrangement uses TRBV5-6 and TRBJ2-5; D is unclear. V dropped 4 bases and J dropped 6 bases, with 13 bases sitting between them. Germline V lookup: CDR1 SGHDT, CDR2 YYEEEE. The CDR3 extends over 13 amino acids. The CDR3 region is CASSNERVQTQYF. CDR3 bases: TGTGCCAGCAGCAATGAAAGGGTACAGACCCAGTACTTC.

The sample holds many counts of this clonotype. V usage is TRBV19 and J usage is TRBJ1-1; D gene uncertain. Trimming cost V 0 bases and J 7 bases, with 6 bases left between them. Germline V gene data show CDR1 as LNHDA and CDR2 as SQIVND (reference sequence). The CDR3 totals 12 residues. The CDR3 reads CASSIERHEAFF. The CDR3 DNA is TGTGCCAGTAGTATAGAACGGCATGAAGCTTTCTTT.

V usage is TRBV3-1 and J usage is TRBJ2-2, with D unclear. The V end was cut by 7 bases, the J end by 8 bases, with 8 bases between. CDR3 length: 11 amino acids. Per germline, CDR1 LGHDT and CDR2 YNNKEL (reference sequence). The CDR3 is CASTHRGELFF. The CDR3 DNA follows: TGTGCCAGCACACACCGTGGGGAGCTGTTTTTT.